These T cell receptor beta chains were read from a single sample in a study of T cell responses to AZD1222 COVID-19 vaccine. Assay: immunoSEQ multiplex PCR; the TCRdb copy retains only in-frame clones and omits some. The sample yields around 140,000 clones, over 75% seen once. The sequenced sample was peripheral blood, obtained on day 0 of AZD1222 vaccination. The receptors were gathered from an adult in good health. Both conserved end residues are part of each CDR3. The order of the fields is J gene, V gene, CDR3 protein.

>TRBJ2-7|TRBV4-1
CASSQREQASPYEQYF
>TRBJ2-7|TRBV9
CASTLAGGPPMSFSYEQYF
>TRBJ1-2|TRBV5-6
CASSLALQKGRDGYTF
>TRBJ2-2|TRBV7-9
CASEGVRTGELFF
>TRBJ2-1|TRBV24-1
CATSDAGTGLDEQFF
>TRBJ2-5|TRBV10-2
CASSERSGSQETQYF
>TRBJ2-2|TRBV28
CASRPGGGTGELFF
>TRBJ1-5|TRBV6-2/TRBV6-3
CASSQKSKTGRDQPQHF
>TRBJ1-1|TRBV5-1
CASTRDRGNTEAFF
>TRBJ2-2|TRBV27
CASSTGVGSGGELFF
>TRBJ2-7|TRBV6-5
CASSLSNRVSNEQYF
>TRBJ2-7|TRBV7-2
CASSSTGPPYEQYF
>TRBJ2-5|TRBV13
CASSQSLAGTVYQETQYF
>TRBJ1-2|TRBV5-1
CASSLVVTGDYGYTF
>TRBJ2-7|TRBV3-1/TRBV3-2
CASSSLLGYEQYF
>TRBJ2-7|TRBV7-9
CASSPPPSRAQGAEQYF
>TRBJ1-5|TRBV7-9
CASSLSDRSNQPQHF
>TRBJ1-5|TRBV6-2/TRBV6-3
CASSFPTGQISLRPQHF
>TRBJ2-7|TRBV7-9
CASSHRPGQSYEQYF
>TRBJ2-7|TRBV6-5
CASSVAGSGEQYF
>TRBJ1-4|TRBV4-3
CASSPQGSNEKLFF
>TRBJ1-1|TRBV7-9
CASSLAQGSTEAFF
>TRBJ1-4|TRBV23-1
CASSQVTGGPEKLFF
>TRBJ1-5|TRBV12-3/TRBV12-4
CASSLELHQPQHF
>TRBJ2-7|TRBV3-1/TRBV3-2
CASSQWTAYEQYF
>TRBJ1-6|TRBV5-5
CASSFPARAAPLHF
>TRBJ1-4|TRBV19
CASSIGYRGGSDEKLFF
>TRBJ2-3|TRBV7-2
CASGGLAGSTDTQYF
>TRBJ2-2|TRBV7-6
CASSFGGGNTGELFF
>TRBJ2-2|TRBV30
CAWTTTGLGTGELFF
>TRBJ2-1|TRBV11-2
CASSLEGRSYYNEQFF
>TRBJ1-5|TRBV19
CASSTPLVGPVLQPQHF
>TRBJ2-5|TRBV21-1
CASSPRVIKETQYF
>TRBJ1-1|TRBV19
CASSRASPSEAFF
>TRBJ2-5|TRBV2
CASPGTGGPETQYF
>TRBJ1-3|TRBV19
CASSIKSPEAIDTIYF
>TRBJ2-1|TRBV28
CASSTRTSGSNEQFF
>TRBJ1-1|TRBV5-6
CASSLRGPGNTEAFF
>TRBJ2-5|TRBV5-1
CASSTGQNQETQYF
>TRBJ2-7|TRBV6-5
CASSYELTAASYEQYF
>TRBJ1-6|TRBV30
CAWSTESSYNSPLHF
>TRBJ1-1|TRBV5-1
CASSFRTANTEAFF
>TRBJ2-5|TRBV6-5
CASSYASARDKQTQYF
>TRBJ2-5|TRBV27
CALQTTQYF
>TRBJ1-5|TRBV15
CATSRVSGDLQPQHF
>TRBJ2-7|TRBV6-2/TRBV6-3
CASSYSASHISYEQYF
>TRBJ2-1|TRBV7-3
CASSPPGLAYNEQFF